Below, 28 T cell receptor beta chains from the same sample are listed, as sequenced in a study of PD-1 blockade in classical Hodgkin lymphoma. Repertoires were generated with immunoSEQ multiplex PCR, while TCRdb's copy carries only in-frame clones and drops some. Of roughly 20,000 clones in the sample, 90% were seen once. Specified time point: newly diagnosed, previously untreated cHL patient sample. From thawed PBMCs, CD4+ T cells were purified using magnetic negative selection. What was sequenced was CD4+ T cells from blood. These receptors came from a human donor with classical Hodgkin lymphoma.

The rearrangement uses TRBV29-1 and TRBJ1-1, with a tentative D call TRBD1 (6 bases). The CDR3 spans 13 residues. Trimming stripped 7 bases from V and 4 bases from J, with 16 bases between. Germline CDR1 reads SQVTM; CDR2 reads ANQGSEA. The CDR3 bases are TGCAGCGCAAACTACAGGGCGGGCACTGAAGCTTTCTTT. It translates to CSANYRAGTEAFF. The full variable domain, its missing parts supplied by reference TRBV29-1 and TRBJ1-1, is SAVISQKPSRDICQRGTSLTIQCQVDSQVTMMFWYRQQPGQSLTLIATANQGSEATYESGFVIDKFPISRPNLTFSTLTVSNMSPEDSSIYLCSANYRAGTEAFFGQGTRLTVV.

The rearrangement joins TRBV28 to TRBJ2-7; D is unclear. Germline V gene data show CDR1 as MDHEN and CDR2 as SYDVKM. CDR3 length: 10 residues. Trimming removed 6 bases at V and 9 bases at J, with 9 bases between. CDR3 nucleotides: TGTGCCAGCAGCCTGACGGTGCAGTACTTC. It encodes CASSLTVQYF.

J is TRBJ1-3 and V is TRBV7-2; 7 nucleotides line up with TRBD1. The CDR3 extends over 14 amino acids. Germline V gives CDR1 SGHTA, CDR2 FQGNSA. With 9 bases clipped from V and 3 bases from J, the junction kept 8 bases outside the gene matches. The CDR3, as DNA: TGTGCCAGTGGAGGGGGCGCCGGTGGAAACACCATATATTTT. It translates to CASGGGAGGNTIYF.

The chain uses TRBV19 and TRBJ2-2; 8 bases align to TRBD2. With 2 bases clipped from V and 7 bases from J, the junction kept 12 bases outside the gene matches. Germline lookup yields CDR1 LNHDA and CDR2 SQIVND (reference sequence). The CDR3 sequence is 17 residues long. The DNA of the CDR3 is TGTGCCAGTAGTATAATTCGGGGTAGCGGGGCGGACGGGGAGCTGTTTTTT. Amino acids: CASSIIRGSGADGELFF.

The chain employs TRBV14 and TRBJ2-1, with unresolved D. The length of the CDR3 is 16 residues. CDR1 is SGHDN, CDR2 FVKESK, per germline. Trimming removed 0 bases at V and 0 bases at J, with 9 bases between. The CDR3 sequence is CASSQDAGSSYNEQFF. CDR3 in DNA: TGTGCCAGCAGCCAAGATGCCGGTAGCTCCTACAATGAGCAGTTCTTC. The entire variable domain, with the rest obtained from reference TRBV14 and TRBJ2-1, is as follows: EAGVTQFPSHSVIEKGQTVTLRCDPISGHDNLYWYRRVMGKEIKFLLHFVKESKQDESGMPNNRFLAERTGGTYSTLKVQPAELEDSGVYFCASSQDAGSSYNEQFFGPGTRLTVL.

V gene TRBV5-1 combines with J gene TRBJ2-7, with 15 bases matching TRBD2. J gave up 0 bases and V 4 bases, and 5 bases lay outside the gene matches. From germline, CDR1 is SGHRS and CDR2 YFSETQ. CDR3 size: 17 residues. The DNA of the CDR3 is TGCGCCAGCAGCAGGGGACTAGCGGGGGGCCACTCCTACGAGCAGTACTTC. Translation gives CASSRGLAGGHSYEQYF.

The CDR3 loop reads CASSLFQGRLGYTF. CDR3 nucleotide sequence: TGTGCCAGCAGTTTATTCCAGGGGCGTTTGGGCTACACCTTC. The V call is TRBV6-5, the J call TRBJ1-2; TRBD1 is a possible D gene (6 bases). Trimming took off 4 bases at V and 8 bases at J, with 17 bases between the two ends. Per germline, CDR1 MNHEY and CDR2 SVGAGI. This CDR3 is 14 amino acids long.

The CDR3 sequence is CASSLLGAQGYTF. The CDR3 nucleotides are TGTGCCAGCAGCTTACTTGGGGCGCAAGGCTACACCTTC. This rearrangement joins TRBV7-2 to TRBJ1-2; maybe TRBD1 (5 bases). This CDR3 is 13 amino acids long. V shed 2 bases and J shed 8 bases, with 12 bases lying between them. CDR1 and CDR2 from the germline V gene are SGHTA and FQGNSA.

V gene TRBV28 combines with J gene TRBJ2-7, with D possibly TRBD1 on 6 matching bases. Between the trimmed V and J ends, which lost 5 bases and 5 bases, there was a span of 22 bases. CDR1 MDHEN and CDR2 SYDVKM come from the germline V gene. This CDR3 is 16 amino acids long. The CDR3 DNA sequence: TGTGCCAGCAGTCCCCCACAGGGTTTAATTGACGACGAGCAGTACTTC. Residues: CASSPPQGLIDDEQYF.

The chain combines TRBV4-1 with TRBJ2-7; 7 nucleotides agree with TRBD2. J lost 4 bases, V lost 3 bases, and 9 bases had no gene match. Germline assignment: CDR1 MGHRA and CDR2 YSYEKL. The CDR3 runs 15 residues. The CDR3 nucleotides read TGCGCCAGCAGCCACCCACTAGCGACTCATTACGAGCAGTACTTC. Its protein product is CASSHPLATHYEQYF.

This chain uses TRBV7-9 with TRBJ2-1, with 7 bases fitting TRBD2. The CDR3 runs to 15 residues. The V and J ends lost 1 base and 6 bases, in that order; junction bases with no gene match: 6. The germline V gene has CDR1 SEHNR and CDR2 FQNEAQ (reference sequence). CDR3 sequence (DNA): TGTGCCAGCAGCTTAGTCCCGGGAGGAAGCAATGAGCAGTTCTTC. Encoded protein: CASSLVPGGSNEQFF. Filled out from reference TRBV7-9 and TRBJ2-1, the complete variable domain reads DTGVSQNPRHKITKRGQNVTFRCDPISEHNRLYWYRQTLGQGPEFLTYFQNEAQLEKSRLLSDRFSAERPKGSFSTLEIQRTEQGDSAMYLCASSLVPGGSNEQFFGPGTRLTVL.

This clone showed up just a few times. This chain joins TRBV30 and TRBJ1-1; the match to TRBD1 covers 7 bases. The length of the CDR3 is 13 residues. Germline CDR1 is GTSNPN and CDR2 is SVGIG (reference sequence). The DNA of the CDR3 is TGTGGGGGGCACAGGGGATCATGGACTGAAGCTTTCTTT. Translation: CGGHRGSWTEAFF. The whole variable domain, filled in from reference TRBV30 and TRBJ1-1, reads SQTIHQWPATLVQPVGSPLSLECTVEGTSNPNLYWYRQAAGRGLQLLFYSVGIGQISSEVPQNLSASRPQDRQFILSSKKLLLSDSGFYLCGGHRGSWTEAFFGQGTRLTVV.

This sequence joins TRBV7-2 and TRBJ2-1, with 12 bases fitting TRBD2. The CDR3 is 15 amino acids. Germline V gene lookup returns CDR1 SGHTA and CDR2 FQGNSA. V dropped 3 bases and J dropped 4; count of bases not matched to a gene: 1. CDR3 protein: CASSFTSGGYNEQFF. As DNA, the CDR3 is TGTGCCAGCAGCTTTACTAGCGGGGGGTACAATGAGCAGTTCTTC.

The chain combines TRBV6-1 with TRBJ2-1, with 10 bases that match TRBD2. The CDR3 spans 15 residues. Germline CDR1 is MNHNS and CDR2 is SASEGT. Unmatched junction bases numbered 7, after V lost 4 bases and J lost 7 bases. The CDR3 coding sequence is TGTGCCAGCAGTGGTAGCGGGGGGCCGGGGAATGAGCAGTTCTTC. Translating gives CASSGSGGPGNEQFF.

The gene calls are TRBV28 and TRBJ2-1; tentative D call: TRBD2 (6 bases). CDR3 length: 19 amino acids. The V gene's germline CDR1 is MDHEN and CDR2 SYDVKM. With 7 bases removed from V and 3 bases from J, the gap between germline ends came to 28 bases. CDR3 amino acids: CASTGSRGFDTGLYNEQFF. CDR3 DNA: TGTGCCAGCACGGGATCGCGAGGTTTTGACACGGGACTCTACAATGAGCAGTTCTTC.

The chain employs TRBV14 and TRBJ2-7; 8 bases agree with TRBD1. Looked up from germline, CDR1 is SGHDN and CDR2 is FVKESK. With 6 bases clipped from V and 5 bases from J, the junction kept 6 bases outside the gene matches. The CDR3 is 13 amino acids. The CDR3 DNA is TGTGCCAGCAGACGCAGGGGGCAGGACGAGCAGTACTTC. It translates to CASRRRGQDEQYF.

V and J are TRBV2 and TRBJ2-1; 9 bases map to TRBD2. The junction had 2 bases not matched to a gene; V was cut back by 3 bases and J by 5 bases. Germline CDR1 SNHLY, CDR2 FYNNEI. The CDR3 is 14 amino acids. In DNA form, the CDR3 reads TGTGCCAGCAGTGATAGCGGGAGTAACAATGAGCAGTTCTTC. This codes for CASSDSGSNNEQFF.

Turning to this clone: This specimen includes other DNA sequences encoding the same CDR3. CDR3 protein: CASGPRGSSYEQYF. The CDR3 DNA sequence: TGCGCCAGCGGGCCCAGAGGTAGCTCCTACGAGCAGTACTTC. This chain joins TRBV5-1 and TRBJ2-7; D not resolved. The V gene's germline CDR1 is SGHRS and CDR2 YFSETQ. The CDR3 is 14 amino acids. The ends were cut back, 7 bases at V and 0 bases at J, with 14 bases in the middle.

The chain uses TRBV27 and TRBJ2-3, with TRBD2 matching over 9 bases. Trimming at V came to 0 bases and at J to 2 bases, leaving 3 bases not matched to a gene. There are 16 residues in the CDR3. CDR1 MNHEY and CDR2 SMNVEV come from the germline V gene (reference sequence). CDR3 DNA sequence: TGTGCCAGCAGTTTATCGACTAGCGGAGACACAGATACGCAGTATTTT. This encodes CASSLSTSGDTDTQYF.

CDR3: CASSPGAENLLYSYNEQFF. Written as DNA, the CDR3 is TGTGCCAGCAGCCCTGGGGCAGAAAATCTTCTTTACTCCTACAATGAGCAGTTCTTC. J is TRBJ2-1 and V is TRBV5-5, with TRBD1 as a possible D gene (5 bases). Trimming left V 4 bases short and J 0 bases short, with 23 bases between. The germline V gene encodes CDR1 SGHKS and CDR2 YYEKEE (reference sequence). This CDR3 spans 19 amino acids.

The J gene is TRBJ2-3, the V gene TRBV10-3; D gene ambiguous. The CDR3 runs to 15 residues. Between the trimmed V and J ends, which lost 6 bases and 2 bases, there was a span of 15 bases. The germline V gene encodes CDR1 ENHRY and CDR2 SYGVKD. The CDR3 region is CAISPPDRYTDTQYF. The CDR3, as DNA: TGTGCCATCAGCCCCCCGGACCGATACACAGATACGCAGTATTTT.

The chain uses TRBV6-4 and TRBJ1-1; D gene unclear. V was cut by 6 bases and J by 3 bases, with 11 bases left in between. Germline V gene data show CDR1 as MRHNA and CDR2 as SNTAGT. The CDR3 is made up of 13 amino acids. The chain's CDR3 is CASSPSRDTEAFF. As DNA, the CDR3 is TGTGCCAGCAGCCCCTCCCGCGACACTGAAGCTTTCTTT.

This sequence joins TRBV11-1 and TRBJ2-1; maybe TRBD2 (6 bases). Trimming removed 7 bases from V and 2 bases from J, with 12 bases in between. CDR1 is SGHAT, CDR2 FQDESV, per germline (reference sequence). This CDR3 has 14 residues. CDR3 protein: CASKRRETYNEQFF. The CDR3 DNA sequence: TGTGCCAGCAAGAGACGGGAGACCTACAATGAGCAGTTCTTC.

The CDR3 region is CASSDSRRGHVGVQFF. CDR3 nucleotides: TGTGCCAGCAGTGACTCGAGGCGGGGGCACGTGGGGGTGCAGTTCTTC. The rearrangement links TRBV6-4 to TRBJ2-1; tentatively, D is TRBD2 (7 bases). V lost 0 bases and J lost 12, with 21 bases in between. CDR1 is MRHNA, CDR2 SNTAGT, per germline. CDR3 length: 16 residues.

The chain couples TRBV5-6 to TRBJ1-2; 8 bases are shared with TRBD1. CDR3 length equals 14 residues. V gave up 4 bases and J gave up 4 bases; unmatched junction bases: 6. CDR1 and CDR2 from the germline V gene are SGHDT and YYEEEE. CDR3 sequence: CASSTLGQGYGYTF. Here the CDR3 DNA reads TGTGCCAGCAGCACCTTAGGACAGGGCTATGGCTACACCTTC. Together with reference TRBV5-6 and TRBJ1-2, the CDR3 gives the full variable domain: DAGVTQSPTHLIKTRGQQVTLRCSPKSGHDTVSWYQQALGQGPQFIFQYYEEEERQRGNFPDRFSGHQFPNYSSELNVNALLLGDSALYLCASSTLGQGYGYTFGSGTRLTVV.

The chain is built from TRBV5-4 and TRBJ2-3; D might be TRBD1 (5 bases). CDR1 is SGHNT, CDR2 YYREEE, per germline (reference sequence). V lost 2 bases and J 6 bases, leaving 13 bases between the germline ends. The CDR3 runs to 14 residues. CDR3 DNA sequence: TGTGCCAGCAGCTTTAAAGGGGCGAGTGATACGCAGTATTTT. Amino acids: CASSFKGASDTQYF. Full variable domain (outside the CDR3, taken from reference TRBV5-4 and TRBJ2-3): ETGVTQSPTHLIKTRGQQVTLRCSSQSGHNTVSWYQQALGQGPQFIFQYYREEENGRGNFPPRFSGLQFPNYSSELNVNALELDDSALYLCASSFKGASDTQYFGPGTRLTVL.

The chain combines TRBV5-1 with TRBJ1-6; D gene unclear. The CDR3 extends over 16 amino acids. Trimming took 0 bases from V and 0 from J, leaving 7 bases between them. From germline, CDR1 is SGHRS and CDR2 YFSETQ. CDR3 in DNA: TGCGCCAGCAGCTTGGCACAGAGCTCCTATAATTCACCCCTCCACTTT. Translated, it gives CASSLAQSSYNSPLHF.

This rearrangement joins TRBV6-1 to TRBJ2-1, with unresolved D. Per the germline V gene, CDR1 is MNHNS and CDR2 is SASEGT. The CDR3 has 13 residues. Trimming left V 3 bases short and J 4 bases short, with 7 bases between. CDR3 coding DNA: TGTGCCAGCAGTGACGACCTATACAATGAGCAGTTCTTC. This translates into CASSDDLYNEQFF.